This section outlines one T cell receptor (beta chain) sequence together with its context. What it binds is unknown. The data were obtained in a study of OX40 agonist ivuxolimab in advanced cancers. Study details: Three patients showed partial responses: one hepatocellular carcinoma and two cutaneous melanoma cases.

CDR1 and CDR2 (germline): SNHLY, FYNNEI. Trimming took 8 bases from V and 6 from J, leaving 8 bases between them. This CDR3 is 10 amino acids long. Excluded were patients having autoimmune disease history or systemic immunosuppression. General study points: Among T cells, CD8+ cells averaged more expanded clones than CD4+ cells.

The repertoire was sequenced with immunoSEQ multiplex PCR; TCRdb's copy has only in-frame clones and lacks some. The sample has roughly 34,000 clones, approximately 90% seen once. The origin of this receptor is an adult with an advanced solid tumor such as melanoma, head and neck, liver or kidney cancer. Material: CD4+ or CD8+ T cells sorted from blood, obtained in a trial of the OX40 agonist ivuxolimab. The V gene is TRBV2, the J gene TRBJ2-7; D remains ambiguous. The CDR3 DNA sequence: TGTGCCAGCGGCTCTTTCGAGCAGTACTTC. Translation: CASGSFEQYF.